These 3 T cell receptor beta chains share one sample of origin, sequenced in a study of regulatory T cells in long-lasting Graves disease. Time point defined: newly diagnosed GD, antithyroid drugs for less than 3 months. With RNA extracted from PBMCs as input, the TCR library was made. Construction of the TCR beta libraries employed iRepertoire HTBI primers in conjunction with Arm-PCR of CDR3 regions. MiXCR was run by TCRdb on the multiplex PCR reads, yielding one entry per CDR3 protein. The data contain roughly 500,000 distinct CDR3 sequences, around an eighth of them singletons. This sample also appeared in a second study, on T cells in Graves' hyperthyroidism and ophthalmopathy.

The sequencing used peripheral blood mononuclear cells (PBMCs), collected at new diagnosis, from a patient treated with antithyroid drugs. These receptor sequences come from a young man with Graves disease.

The chain joins TRBV25-1 to TRBJ2-5; TRBD2 aligns across 16 bases. The CDR3 runs to 18 residues. CDR1 is MGHDK, CDR2 SYGVNS, per germline. Losses at the gene ends were 4 bases for V and 5 bases for J; bases not matched to a gene: 10. CDR3 sequence reads: CASSGLLGLAGGLETQYF. DNA for the CDR3: TGTGCCAGCAGTGGACTCCTGGGACTAGCGGGAGGGTTGGAGACCCAGTACTTC.

CDR3 sequence (DNA): TGTGCCAGCAGTTTGTCGGCGGCGGGAGGAGGTTGGGAGCAGTACTTC. Protein: CASSLSAAGGGWEQYF. The chain uses TRBV12-3 or TRBV12-4 and TRBJ2-7, with 8 bases identical to TRBD2. The CDR3 extends over 16 amino acids. Trimming removed 3 bases from V and 7 bases from J; junction bases left unmatched: 14.

The table lists this clonotype with many counts. The V call is TRBV19, the J call TRBJ2-1; D not certain. The CDR3 totals 13 residues. CDR1 is LNHDA and CDR2 is SQIVND in the germline V gene (reference sequence). Trimming left V 4 bases short and J 8 bases short, with 12 bases between. The CDR3 DNA reads TGTGCCAGTAGTACTCCTAGAAGGCATGAGCAGTTCTTC. It specifies CASSTPRRHEQFF.